This TCR beta chain was documented in a study of molecular identifiers for immune sequencing clone quantification. Naive CD8 library inputs spanned roughly 20,000 to 1,100,000 sorted cells and 10%, 30% or 50% RNA. Study-wide results and limits: Naive cells had under 1% of molecules in clones above 20 RNA copies, effectors over 99%.

This clonotype was recorded at least ten times. Its antigen is still unknown. The CDR3 runs 17 residues. CDR1 MNHEY and CDR2 SVGAGI come from the germline V gene. V lost 0 bases, J lost 1 base, and 8 bases stayed unmatched. Listed TCR primers, together with previously described methods, were used for the bulk TCR libraries. TCRdb called the PCR reads again in MiXCR, with one record for every CDR3 protein. The repertoire includes approximately 500,000 distinct CDR3 sequences, over 20% of them detected once, and 0.65% to 0.95% sits in the top ten. V and J are TRBV6-5 and TRBJ2-7, with 8 bases fitting TRBD2. The sample consisted of naive CD8+ T cells from blood, with Jurkat cell RNA spiked in. Regarding subset: FACS-sorted CD8+CD4-CCR7+CD45RA+ naive T cells. This clonotype originated in a human donor in good health. Some libraries in this study had Jurkat cell RNA spiked in. This chain's CDR3 is CASSYSIAGGLSYEQYF. In DNA, the CDR3 is TGTGCCAGCAGTTACTCGATCGCGGGGGGTTTGTCCTACGAGCAGTACTTC.